This TCR beta chain was captured by sequencing in a study of vaccination and CD4 T cells after COVID-19. Study at large: SARS-CoV-2 was confirmed by nasal swab PCR; disease was mild in several, severe in one.

The CDR3 runs 14 residues. Germline-derived CDR1 and CDR2 are SGHRS and YFSETQ. With 4 bases removed from V and 8 bases from J, the gap between germline ends came to 18 bases. A note on this clonotype: Its target is not known.

Noted treatment: approximately nine-day PBMC culture with coronavirus spike peptide pools or control peptides (ViraFEST assay). CD4+ T cells that had been cultured provided DNA sequenced with the Oncomine TCR Beta short-read assay. Cultured CD4+ T cells yielded the extracted genomic DNA. Each CDR3 protein gets one entry after TCRdb re-called the PCR reads with MiXCR. The sample yields 9,500 to 12,000 distinct CDR3 sequences, 25% seen once. Sequences were derived from CD4+ T cells from blood, cultured in vitro, sampled after SARS-CoV-2 vaccination. This receptor was obtained from a human donor who had recovered from COVID-19. V usage is TRBV5-1 and J usage is TRBJ1-2; maybe TRBD1 (6 bases). The CDR3 loop is CASSKDSPQRGYTF. In DNA, the CDR3 is TGCGCCAGCAGCAAGGACAGTCCCCAACGGGGCTACACCTTC.